This T cell receptor beta chain derives from a study of identical twins. CDR3 length: 12 amino acids. Overall study findings and caveats: Fewer insertions characterized abundant cord blood beta clonotypes, whereas memory repertoires showed none.

TCRdb redid the calling of the 5' RACE reads with MiXCR, one entry per CDR3 protein. The sample lists some 500,000 distinct CDR3 sequences; 20% to 25% were seen once. Concerning this clonotype: The antigen is unknown.

The same data also contributed to another study, on T cells expressing NK-cell markers. This second study notes: Seven of the eight sequenced donors were classified as HCMV-seropositive, and one was classified as seronegative. Roughly 6 of the donors carried dominant NKG2C+ clonotypes that took up roughly 1.0-8% of their CD8+ T cells. Also leading the CD3+CD56-NKG2C+ fraction in a handful of donors were these clonotypes.

The V call is TRBV21-1, the J call TRBJ1-3; TRBD1, the D gene given by the table, was not confirmed from the DNA. TRBV21-1 is an annotated pseudogene. The specimen sequenced was CD4+ T cells sorted from blood. The TCR sequence derives from a woman aged 18-29 years in good health. Written as DNA, the CDR3 is TGTGCCAGCAGCGGACAAGGAAACACCATATATTTT. It yields the protein CASSGQGNTIYF.